The 7 T cell receptor beta chains below were found in one sample sequenced in a study of blood T cell repertoires in COVID-19. Clones were read by immunoSEQ multiplex PCR, and TCRdb kept only the in-frame ones, dropping some. Among some 200,000 clones listed, 84% were seen once. Material for sequencing was peripheral blood. The receptors derive from a woman aged 45 to 65 with active or convalescent COVID-19.

The chain recombines TRBV4-2 with TRBJ2-2; 8 bases line up with TRBD2. The CDR3 length is 14 residues. Germline CDR1 is LGHNA and CDR2 is YNFKEQ. The J segment lost 2 bases and the V segment lost 9 bases, leaving 5 bases of the junction unmatched. The DNA of the CDR3 is TGTGCCAGTAGCGGGACTACTAACACCGGGGAGCTGTTTTTT. Its protein product is CASSGTTNTGELFF.

This clone has more than one count but fewer than ten. The chain employs TRBV28 and TRBJ1-3, with a weak D call TRBD1 (6 bases). CDR1 is MDHEN, CDR2 SYDVKM, per germline. This CDR3 comprises 15 residues. Deletions cut 4 bases from V and 2 bases from J, with 12 bases between. CDR3: CASSSGGATGNTIYF. In nucleotides, the CDR3 is TGTGCCAGCAGTTCTGGGGGGGCGACTGGAAACACCATATATTTT.

This rearrangement joins TRBV6-1 to TRBJ2-5; D may be TRBD1 (5 bases). V lost 2 bases and J lost 1, with 17 bases in between. The germline V gene encodes CDR1 MNHNS and CDR2 SASEGT. The CDR3 is 17 residues long. CDR3 in DNA: TGTGCCAGCAGTGAACCAGTAGGCAGGGCTTTCCAAGAGACCCAGTACTTC. Translating it yields CASSEPVGRAFQETQYF.

The chain combines TRBV24-1 with TRBJ2-5; D might be TRBD1 (5 bases). V dropped 5 bases and J dropped 2 bases, with 17 bases sitting between them. Germline assignment: CDR1 KGHDR and CDR2 SFDVKD. The length of the CDR3 is 16 residues. The CDR3 loop is CATSAHRSGDQETQYF. The CDR3 nucleotides read TGTGCCACCAGTGCCCACAGGAGTGGGGATCAAGAGACCCAGTACTTC.

The rearrangement uses TRBV19 and TRBJ1-5; D is uncertain. The CDR3 sequence is 11 residues long. Germline V gene data show CDR1 as LNHDA and CDR2 as SQIVND (reference sequence). V was clipped by 9 bases and J by 10 bases, with 13 bases between them. The CDR3 protein is CASKRTGPQHF. The CDR3 DNA reads as TGTGCCAGCAAAAGGACTGGTCCCCAGCATTTT.

The chain couples TRBV28 to TRBJ2-7, with TRBD1 matching over 7 bases. The V gene's germline CDR1 is MDHEN and CDR2 SYDVKM. There are 15 residues in the CDR3. V shed 4 bases and J 0 bases; nucleotides not matched to a gene: 6. CDR3 in DNA: TGTGCCAGCAGTTCGGGGACAGCTTACTCCTACGAGCAGTACTTC. It is translated as CASSSGTAYSYEQYF.

The V gene is TRBV7-9, the J gene TRBJ2-7; D possibly corresponds to TRBD2 (5 bases). V shed 3 bases and J shed 3 bases, with 12 bases lying between them. Germline V gene sequence: CDR1 SEHNR, CDR2 FQNEAQ (reference sequence). This CDR3 contains 14 residues. This CDR3 reads CASSFSEALYEQYV. The CDR3 DNA sequence: TGTGCCAGCAGCTTTTCGGAGGCCCTCTACGAGCAGTACGTC.